Following are 8 T cell receptor beta chains from one sample sequenced in a study of cytomegalovirus exposure and HLA in healthy donors. The repertoire was sequenced with immunoSEQ multiplex PCR; TCRdb's copy has only in-frame clones and lacks some. The sample records tens of thousands of clones, about 95% being singletons. Specimen: PBMCs. The source is a young woman in good health and CMV-seronegative.

The chain has TRBV19 and TRBJ1-2, with 10 bases fitting TRBD1. With 7 bases clipped from V and 3 bases from J, the junction kept 14 bases outside the gene matches. The CDR3 contains 17 residues. Germline lookup yields CDR1 LNHDA and CDR2 SQIVND (reference sequence). Here the CDR3 reads CASNSPGTGAEDYGYTF. The CDR3 DNA reads as TGTGCCAGTAACTCGCCCGGGACAGGGGCAGAAGACTATGGCTACACCTTC.

The V gene is TRBV10-1, the J gene TRBJ1-1; D is unclear. With 6 bases removed from V and 0 bases from J, the gap between germline ends came to 8 bases. The CDR3 is 13 amino acids. Germline CDR1 is WNHNN and CDR2 is SYGVQD (reference sequence). Written as DNA, the CDR3 is TGCGCCAGCAGACAGAACATGAACACTGAAGCTTTCTTT. Residues: CASRQNMNTEAFF.

V gene TRBV5-4 combines with J gene TRBJ2-7; 7 nucleotides match TRBD2. The ends lost 4 bases at V and 3 bases at J; junction bases unmatched: 4. This CDR3 has 13 residues. CDR1 is SGHNT, CDR2 YYREEE, per germline (reference sequence). The CDR3 is CASSLGLDYEQYF. CDR3 nucleotides: TGTGCCAGCAGCCTTGGACTAGACTACGAGCAGTACTTC.

V is TRBV2 and J is TRBJ2-2, with D perhaps matching TRBD2 (6 bases). The CDR3 is 14 amino acids. Germline lookup yields CDR1 SNHLY and CDR2 FYNNEI. The V and J ends lost 6 bases and 5 bases respectively, with 13 bases between them. As DNA, the CDR3 is TGTGCCAGCAGAAAGAGAGGAGGGACCGGGGAGCTGTTTTTT. Its protein product is CASRKRGGTGELFF.

V and J are TRBV5-1 and TRBJ2-2; 9 positions match TRBD2. Per germline, CDR1 SGHRS and CDR2 YFSETQ. The CDR3 sequence is 16 residues long. The junction had 7 bases not matched to a gene; V was cut back by 2 bases and J by 5 bases. The CDR3 nucleotides read TGCGCCAGCAGCTTCACCATAGCGGGAGATACCGGGGAGCTGTTTTTT. Amino acids: CASSFTIAGDTGELFF.

J is TRBJ2-7 and V is TRBV10-3, with D perhaps TRBD2 (6 bases). CDR3 length: 13 amino acids. Looked up from germline, CDR1 is ENHRY and CDR2 is SYGVKD. Trimming removed 2 bases at V and 2 bases at J, with 7 bases between. DNA of the CDR3: TGTGCCATCAGTGAGCGCGGGGCCTACGAGCAGTACTTC. This translates into CAISERGAYEQYF.

This rearrangement joins TRBV10-2 to TRBJ1-1; D unclear. There are 11 residues in the CDR3. Per germline, CDR1 WSHSY and CDR2 SAAADI. The germline V and J ends were trimmed by 6 bases and 3 bases, with 5 bases remaining between them. This chain's CDR3 is CASRAYTEAFF. The CDR3 DNA reads TGCGCCAGCAGAGCCTACACTGAAGCTTTCTTT.

The chain has TRBV20-1 and TRBJ2-1; D is perhaps TRBD2 (5 bases). The CDR3 has 11 amino acids. The V end was cut by 6 bases, the J end by 6 bases, with 9 bases between. CDR1 DFQATT and CDR2 SNEGSKA come from the germline V gene (reference sequence). The CDR3 nucleotides are TGCAGTGCCACTAGTGTCAATGAGCAGTTCTTC. Its protein is CSATSVNEQFF.